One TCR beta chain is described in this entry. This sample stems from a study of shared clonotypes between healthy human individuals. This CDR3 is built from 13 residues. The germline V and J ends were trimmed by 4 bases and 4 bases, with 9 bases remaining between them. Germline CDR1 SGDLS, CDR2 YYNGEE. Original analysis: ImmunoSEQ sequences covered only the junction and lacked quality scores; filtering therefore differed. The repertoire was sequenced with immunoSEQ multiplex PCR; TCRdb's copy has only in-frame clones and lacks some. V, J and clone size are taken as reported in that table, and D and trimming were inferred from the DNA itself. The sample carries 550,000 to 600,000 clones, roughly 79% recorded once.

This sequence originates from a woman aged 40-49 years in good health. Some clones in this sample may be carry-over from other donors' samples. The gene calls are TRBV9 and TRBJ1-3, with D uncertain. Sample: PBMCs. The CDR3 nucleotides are TGTGCCAGCAGCCTAAACACGGGAAACACCATATATTTT. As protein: CASSLNTGNTIYF.